The 25 T cell receptor beta chains below come from one sample, sequenced in a study of CD8 T cells in Susac syndrome (dated by TCRdb to between 2018 and 2021). The library was produced with the immunoSEQ multiplex PCR assay. RNA was extracted using the RNeasy kit, and roughly 0.5 to 1 microgram was reverse transcribed with random hexamers. TCRdb took the public reads, trimmed them with fastp at Q25, ran MiXCR for clone calling and kept in-frame beta chains. Identical CDR3 proteins give one entry, which carries the most common genes and DNA. In this sample the table shows about 440,000 distinct CDR3 sequences, more than 70% of which occur a single time. About 0.1% of the sample comes from the top ten. The sequencing sample was made of CD8+ T cells from PBMCs. Source of these receptors: a human donor with multiple sclerosis.

The CDR3 DNA sequence: TGTGCCACCGCTACTCCACCCGAAAACGAGCAGTACTTC. Its protein product is CATATPPENEQYF. The rearrangement links TRBV2 to TRBJ2-7; D gene uncertain. The germline gives CDR1 SNHLY, CDR2 FYNNEI. The V gene lost 10 bases and the J gene lost 5 bases, with 18 bases spanning the gap. The CDR3 length is 13 residues.

CDR3 sequence (DNA): TGTGCCAGCAGCGGGACAGGCCCCCTTCAGCCCCAGCATTTT. Protein sequence: CASSGTGPLQPQHF. J is TRBJ1-5 and V is TRBV6-5; 8 positions agree with TRBD1. Trimming at V came to 6 bases and at J to 6 bases, leaving 7 bases not matched to a gene. Germline V CDR1 and CDR2: MNHEY, SVGAGI. The CDR3 extends over 14 amino acids.

This chain joins TRBV27 and TRBJ2-7, with D possibly being TRBD1 (6 bases). There are 13 residues in the CDR3. V dropped 1 base and J dropped 4 bases, with 8 bases sitting between them. Germline V gene sequence: CDR1 MNHEY, CDR2 SMNVEV (reference sequence). Here the CDR3 DNA reads TGTGCCAGCAGTTTATACAGGGAATACGAGCAGTACTTC. Translated: CASSLYREYEQYF.

The V call is TRBV10-2, the J call TRBJ2-7; D is undetermined. The germline V and J ends were trimmed by 4 bases and 5 bases, with 12 bases remaining between them. The CDR3 length is 13 residues. Germline loops: CDR1 WSHSY, CDR2 SAAADI. The CDR3 DNA sequence: TGCGCCAGCAGTGGTTGGCAAGGTGACGAGCAGTACTTC. It codes for CASSGWQGDEQYF.

This chain uses TRBV20-1 with TRBJ1-2, with D unclear. The germline CDR1 and CDR2 sequences are DFQATT and SNEGSKA (reference sequence). This CDR3 is 13 amino acids long. With 3 bases removed from V and 0 bases from J, the gap between germline ends came to 8 bases. The CDR3 DNA reads TGCAGTGCTAGGGACCAAGCTAACTATGGCTACACCTTC. It codes for CSARDQANYGYTF.

The chain employs TRBV4-1 and TRBJ2-7; 12 bases align to TRBD1. This CDR3 contains 15 residues. Germline values: CDR1 MGHRA, CDR2 YSYEKL. Unmatched junction bases numbered 3, after V lost 1 base and J lost 5 bases. The CDR3 is CASSQVGTGGDEQYF. The CDR3 coding sequence is TGCGCCAGCAGCCAAGTAGGGACAGGGGGCGACGAGCAGTACTTC.

The V gene is TRBV19, the J gene TRBJ1-5; no clear D. Germline V CDR1 and CDR2: LNHDA, SQIVND (reference sequence). The CDR3 has 15 amino acids. V was clipped by 2 bases and J by 4 bases, with 12 bases between them. CDR3 in amino acids: CASSILRSWNQPQHF. CDR3 bases: TGTGCCAGTAGTATACTCAGGTCGTGGAATCAGCCCCAGCATTTT.

The chain has TRBV23-1 and TRBJ2-6; D remains ambiguous. TRBV23-1 is classed as an ORF, of uncertain function. CDR3 length: 17 amino acids. Trimming cost V 0 bases and J 2 bases, with 11 bases left between them. The CDR3 DNA reads as TGCGCCAGCAGTCAATCGGCTGTCGAGCCTGGGGCCAACGTCCTGACTTTC. Its protein product is CASSQSAVEPGANVLTF.

The chain employs TRBV18 and TRBJ1-1; D is perhaps TRBD1 (5 bases). The V gene's germline CDR1 is KGHSH and CDR2 LQKENI. The CDR3 loop spans 16 amino acids. Trimming took off 4 bases at V and 1 base at J, with 16 bases between the two ends. CDR3 in amino acids: CASSLRSGIPNTEAFF. In DNA form, the CDR3 reads TGTGCCAGCTCACTCAGGTCAGGGATCCCGAACACTGAAGCTTTCTTT.

V usage is TRBV20-1 and J usage is TRBJ1-5; a weak D match, TRBD1 (5 bases). The CDR3 consists of 14 residues. V shed 5 bases and J shed 5 bases, with 16 bases lying between them. Germline CDR1 is DFQATT and CDR2 is SNEGSKA (reference sequence). The CDR3 loop reads CSAFTGTVDQPQHF. The CDR3 region has the DNA TGCAGTGCTTTCACCGGGACGGTGGATCAGCCCCAGCATTTT.

The J gene is TRBJ1-5, the V gene TRBV27, with TRBD1 as a possible D gene (5 bases). Trimming removed 4 bases at V and 5 bases at J, with 12 bases between. CDR3 length: 14 residues. Germline V gene sequence: CDR1 MNHEY, CDR2 SMNVEV (reference sequence). The CDR3 loop is CASSWQGGYQPQHF. The CDR3 DNA sequence: TGTGCCAGCAGTTGGCAGGGTGGCTATCAGCCCCAGCATTTT.

CDR3 coding DNA: TGCAGCGTTGAAGGGGACAGGGCATCCGGGGCCAACGTCCTGACTTTC. This encodes CSVEGDRASGANVLTF. This chain links TRBV29-1 with TRBJ2-6; TRBD1 aligns across 9 bases. Germline CDR1 SQVTM, CDR2 ANQGSEA. V trimming: 1 base; J trimming: 4 bases; junction bases outside the gene matches: 5. The CDR3 runs to 16 residues. The whole variable domain, filled in from reference TRBV29-1 and TRBJ2-6, reads SAVISQKPSRDICQRGTSLTIQCQVDSQVTMMFWYRQQPGQSLTLIATANQGSEATYESGFVIDKFPISRPNLTFSTLTVSNMSPEDSSIYLCSVEGDRASGANVLTFGAGSRLTVL.

The chain recombines TRBV9 with TRBJ1-2, with D perhaps matching TRBD1 (6 bases). CDR3 size: 15 residues. Per germline, CDR1 SGDLS and CDR2 YYNGEE. Between the trimmed V and J ends, which lost 3 bases and 3 bases, there was a span of 15 bases. CDR3 sequence: CASSGTRTADYGYTF. CDR3 bases: TGTGCCAGCAGCGGGACCAGGACAGCCGACTATGGCTACACCTTC. Full variable domain (remainder filled in from reference TRBV9 and TRBJ1-2): DSGVTQTPKHLITATGQRVTLRCSPRSGDLSVYWYQQSLDQGLQFLIQYYNGEERAKGNILERFSAQQFPDLHSELNLSSLELGDSALYFCASSGTRTADYGYTFGSGTRLTVV.

V gene TRBV7-9 combines with J gene TRBJ1-1; D remains ambiguous. The germline V and J ends were trimmed by 3 bases and 7 bases, with 6 bases remaining between them. CDR1 is SEHNR and CDR2 is FQNEAQ in the germline V gene (reference sequence). The CDR3 runs to 11 residues. DNA of the CDR3: TGTGCCAGCAGCTTGAATAATGAAGCTTTCTTT. Protein sequence: CASSLNNEAFF.

This sequence joins TRBV30 and TRBJ2-3, with 8 bases that match TRBD2. The CDR3 has 14 amino acids. Germline assignment: CDR1 GTSNPN and CDR2 SVGIG (reference sequence). V gave up 2 bases and J gave up 4 bases; unmatched junction bases: 5. CDR3 sequence: CAWSSGSGADTQYF. Written as DNA, the CDR3 is TGTGCCTGGAGTAGCGGGAGTGGGGCAGATACGCAGTATTTT.

This chain joins TRBV6-5 and TRBJ2-7; D is unclear. The germline gives CDR1 MNHEY, CDR2 SVGAGI. This CDR3 comprises 10 residues. The V end lost 8 bases, the J end lost 2 bases, and 4 bases lay between the germline ends. The CDR3 region has the DNA TGTGCCAGCGTCGCCTACGAGCAGTACTTC. Translating it yields CASVAYEQYF.

The rearrangement joins TRBV18 to TRBJ1-2; tentative D call: TRBD1 (5 bases). The germline V and J ends were trimmed by 2 bases and 1 base, with 14 bases remaining between them. This CDR3 has 16 amino acids. The germline CDR1 and CDR2 sequences are KGHSH and LQKENI. DNA of the CDR3: TGTGCCAGCTCACCATGGGACTCGGAGGGTAACTATGGCTACACCTTC. Amino acids: CASSPWDSEGNYGYTF.

V is TRBV19 and J is TRBJ2-1; D may match TRBD1 or TRBD2 (5 bases each). Germline CDR1 reads LNHDA; CDR2 reads SQIVND (reference sequence). The V and J ends lost 3 bases and 2 bases respectively, with 8 bases between them. The CDR3 runs 14 residues. CDR3 sequence: CASSMSGPYNEQFF. The CDR3 region has the DNA TGTGCCAGTAGTATGTCGGGGCCCTACAATGAGCAGTTCTTC.

This chain connects TRBV27 to TRBJ2-1, with D maybe TRBD1 (6 bases). V was cut by 6 bases and J by 4 bases, with 19 bases left in between. CDR3 length: 16 amino acids. Germline V CDR1 and CDR2: MNHEY, SMNVEV (reference sequence). The CDR3 reads CASSVLPGTQYNEQFF. In DNA, the CDR3 is TGTGCCAGCAGCGTACTGCCCGGGACACAGTACAATGAGCAGTTCTTC.

The J gene is TRBJ2-7, the V gene TRBV20-1; tentatively, D is TRBD1 (5 bases). This CDR3 has 16 residues. V dropped 0 bases and J dropped 0 bases, with 15 bases sitting between them. Germline-derived CDR1 and CDR2 are DFQATT and SNEGSKA (reference sequence). CDR3 in amino acids: CSARDFVGPSSYEQYF. For the CDR3, the DNA is TGCAGTGCTAGAGATTTCGTGGGGCCCAGCTCCTACGAGCAGTACTTC.

The chain uses TRBV5-6 and TRBJ1-5; D is unclear. Germline V gene data show CDR1 as SGHDT and CDR2 as YYEEEE. This CDR3 spans 16 amino acids. V lost 0 bases to trimming and J lost 0 bases, with 10 bases between them. The DNA of the CDR3 is TGTGCCAGCAGCTTGGCGGCAGGAACTAGCAATCAGCCCCAGCATTTT. Its protein is CASSLAAGTSNQPQHF.

CDR3 DNA: TGCAGCGTTGTTGTAAGCCGACAGGGGAACTATGGCTACACCTTC. Its translation is CSVVVSRQGNYGYTF. The rearrangement joins TRBV29-1 to TRBJ1-2; 8 nucleotides match TRBD1. Germline V CDR1 and CDR2: SQVTM, ANQGSEA. This CDR3 contains 15 residues. V lost 4 bases to trimming and J lost 2 bases; unmatched junction nucleotides: 9.

The chain recombines TRBV11-3 with TRBJ2-6, with 7 bases matching TRBD1. The CDR3 has 16 residues. Germline values: CDR1 SGHNT, CDR2 YENEEA. Losses at the gene ends were 4 bases for V and 2 bases for J; bases not matched to a gene: 5. This CDR3 is CASSSRQGTGANVLTF. The CDR3 coding sequence is TGTGCCAGCAGCTCACGACAGGGAACTGGGGCCAACGTCCTGACTTTC.

The chain is built from TRBV30 and TRBJ1-5, with TRBD1 as a possible D gene (5 bases). The CDR3 extends over 13 amino acids. Germline values: CDR1 GTSNPN, CDR2 SVGIG (reference sequence). Trimming took off 0 bases at V and 7 bases at J, with 10 bases between the two ends. CDR3 coding DNA: TGTGCCTGGAGTGTAGGGGATACACAGCCCCAGCATTTT. Protein product: CAWSVGDTQPQHF.

The CDR3 bases are TGTGCCAGCAGCCGACGGACAGGGGACCTACCCCCGGATACGCAGTATTTT. Translating it yields CASSRRTGDLPPDTQYF. The rearrangement links TRBV21-1 to TRBJ2-3; TRBD1, as called in the table, went unchecked against the DNA. TRBV21-1 constitutes a pseudogene. The CDR3 runs to 17 residues.